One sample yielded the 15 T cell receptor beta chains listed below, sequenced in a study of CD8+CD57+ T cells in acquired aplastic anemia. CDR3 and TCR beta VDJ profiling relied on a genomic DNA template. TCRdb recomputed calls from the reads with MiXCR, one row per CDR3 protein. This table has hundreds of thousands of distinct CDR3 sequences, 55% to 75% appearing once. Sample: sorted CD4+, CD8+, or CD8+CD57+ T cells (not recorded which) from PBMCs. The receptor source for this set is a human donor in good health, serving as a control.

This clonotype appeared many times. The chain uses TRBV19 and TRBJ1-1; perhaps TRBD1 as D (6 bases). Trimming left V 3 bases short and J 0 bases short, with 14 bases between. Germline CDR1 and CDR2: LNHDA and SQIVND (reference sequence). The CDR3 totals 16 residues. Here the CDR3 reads CASSIFGDNMNTEAFF. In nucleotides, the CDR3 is TGTGCCAGTAGTATTTTCGGGGACAACATGAACACTGAAGCTTTCTTT.

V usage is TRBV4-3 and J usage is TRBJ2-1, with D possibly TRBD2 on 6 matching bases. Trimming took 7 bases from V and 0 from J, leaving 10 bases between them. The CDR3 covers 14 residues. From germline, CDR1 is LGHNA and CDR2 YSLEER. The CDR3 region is CASKGGYSYNEQFF. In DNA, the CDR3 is TGCGCCAGCAAGGGAGGCTACTCCTACAATGAGCAGTTCTTC.

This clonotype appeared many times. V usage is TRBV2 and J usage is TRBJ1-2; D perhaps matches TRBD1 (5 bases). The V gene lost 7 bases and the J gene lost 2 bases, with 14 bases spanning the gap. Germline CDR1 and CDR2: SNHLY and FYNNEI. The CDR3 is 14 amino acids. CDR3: CASTEGVGNYGYTF. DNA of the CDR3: TGTGCCAGCACCGAAGGGGTGGGGAACTATGGCTACACCTTC.

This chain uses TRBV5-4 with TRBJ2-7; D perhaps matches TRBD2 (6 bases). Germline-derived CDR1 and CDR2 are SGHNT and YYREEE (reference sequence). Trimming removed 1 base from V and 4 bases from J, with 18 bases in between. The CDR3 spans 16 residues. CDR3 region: CASSLRLVSGRYEQYF. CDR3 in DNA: TGTGCCAGCAGCTTGCGACTAGTTAGCGGCCGATACGAGCAGTACTTC.

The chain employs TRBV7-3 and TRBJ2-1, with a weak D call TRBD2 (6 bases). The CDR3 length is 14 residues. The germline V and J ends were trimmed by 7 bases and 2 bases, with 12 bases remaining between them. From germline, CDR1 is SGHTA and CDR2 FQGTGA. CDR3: CASTEEGTYNEQFF. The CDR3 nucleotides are TGTGCCAGCACGGAGGAGGGAACCTACAATGAGCAGTTCTTC.

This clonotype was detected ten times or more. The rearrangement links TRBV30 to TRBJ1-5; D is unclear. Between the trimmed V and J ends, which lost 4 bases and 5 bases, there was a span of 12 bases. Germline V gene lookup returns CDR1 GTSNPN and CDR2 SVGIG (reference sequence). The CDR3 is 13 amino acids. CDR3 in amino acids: CAWTNSRDQPQHF. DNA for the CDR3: TGTGCCTGGACCAACAGCAGAGATCAGCCCCAGCATTTT.

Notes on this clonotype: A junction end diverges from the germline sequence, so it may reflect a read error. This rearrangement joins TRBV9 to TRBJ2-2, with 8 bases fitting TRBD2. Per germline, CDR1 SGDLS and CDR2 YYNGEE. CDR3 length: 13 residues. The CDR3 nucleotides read TGTGCCAGCAGCGTGTCGGGACTAGGCTACCAGCAGTTT. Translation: CASSVSGLGYQQF.

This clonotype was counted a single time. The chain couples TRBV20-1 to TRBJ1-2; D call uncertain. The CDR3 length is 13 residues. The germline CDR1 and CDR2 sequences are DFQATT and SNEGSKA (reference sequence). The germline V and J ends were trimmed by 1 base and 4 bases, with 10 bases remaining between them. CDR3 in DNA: TGCAGTGCTAGAGTTGCGGTTGCCTATGGCTACACCTTC. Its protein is CSARVAVAYGYTF.

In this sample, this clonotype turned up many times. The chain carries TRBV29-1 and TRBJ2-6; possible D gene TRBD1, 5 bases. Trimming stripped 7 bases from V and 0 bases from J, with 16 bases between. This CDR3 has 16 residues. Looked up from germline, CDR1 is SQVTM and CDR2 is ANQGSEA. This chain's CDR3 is CSADHTGISGANVLTF. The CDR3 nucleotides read TGCAGCGCCGATCACACAGGAATCTCTGGGGCCAACGTCCTGACTTTC.

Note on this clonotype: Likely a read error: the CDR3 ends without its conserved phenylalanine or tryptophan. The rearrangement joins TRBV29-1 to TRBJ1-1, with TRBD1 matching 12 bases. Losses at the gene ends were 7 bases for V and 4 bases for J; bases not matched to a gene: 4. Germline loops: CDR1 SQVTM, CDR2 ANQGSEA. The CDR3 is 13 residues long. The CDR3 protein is CSGQGQGATEAFL. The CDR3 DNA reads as TGCAGCGGGCAGGGACAGGGGGCCACTGAAGCTTTCCTT.

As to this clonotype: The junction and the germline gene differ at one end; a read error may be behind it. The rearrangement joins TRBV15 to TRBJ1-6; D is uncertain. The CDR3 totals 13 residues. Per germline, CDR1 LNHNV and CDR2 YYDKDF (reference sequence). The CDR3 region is CASSRESDSRLHF. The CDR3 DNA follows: TGTGCCAGCAGCAGAGAGTCTGACTCCCGCCTCCACTTT.

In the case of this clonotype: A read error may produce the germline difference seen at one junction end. The CDR3 is CATSIGGHRASDQHFF. Here the CDR3 DNA reads TGTGCCACCAGCATAGGGGGACACCGAGCTTCAGACCAGCACTTCTTC. The rearrangement links TRBV15 to TRBJ2-1; D is possibly TRBD1 (6 bases). The germline V gene encodes CDR1 LNHNV and CDR2 YYDKDF (reference sequence). This CDR3 region has 16 residues.

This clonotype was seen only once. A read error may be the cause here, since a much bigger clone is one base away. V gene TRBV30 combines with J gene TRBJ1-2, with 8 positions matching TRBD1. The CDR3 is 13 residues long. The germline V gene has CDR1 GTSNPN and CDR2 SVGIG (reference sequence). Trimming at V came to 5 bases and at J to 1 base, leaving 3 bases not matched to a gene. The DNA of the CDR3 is TGTGCCTGGGGAGGACAGGGTAACTATGGCTACACCTTC. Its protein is CAWGGQGNYGYTF.

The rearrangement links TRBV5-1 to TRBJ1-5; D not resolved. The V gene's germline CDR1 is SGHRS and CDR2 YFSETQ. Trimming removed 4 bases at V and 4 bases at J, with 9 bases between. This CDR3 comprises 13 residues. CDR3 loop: CASSVDGNQPQHF. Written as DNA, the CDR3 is TGCGCCAGCAGCGTGGACGGGAATCAGCCCCAGCATTTT.

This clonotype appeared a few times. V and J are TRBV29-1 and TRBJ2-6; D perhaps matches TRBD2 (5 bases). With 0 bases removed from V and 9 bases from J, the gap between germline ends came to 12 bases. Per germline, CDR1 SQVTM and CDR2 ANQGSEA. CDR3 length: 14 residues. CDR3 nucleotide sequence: TGCAGCGTTGAAGATATTAACCGGGACAACGTCCTGACTTTC. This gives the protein CSVEDINRDNVLTF.